A selection of T cell receptor beta chains follows, all from one sample in a study of CD8 T cells in Susac syndrome. TCRdb fed the immunoSEQ multiplex PCR reads into MiXCR, producing one record per CDR3 protein. The table has some 210,000 distinct CDR3 sequences, around 93% seen once. Sequenced input: CD4+ T cells from PBMCs. The receptors come from a human donor with Susac syndrome. CDR3s include the opening cysteine and the closing phenylalanine or tryptophan. Fields, in order: V gene, D gene, J gene, clone size, CDR3 DNA, CDR3 protein. A D gene is named only where the DNA matches it firmly. Some rows have no size entry. The others give once, few or many, or a class for an expanded clone.

V gene: TRBV9
D gene: NA
J gene: TRBJ2-5
clone size: NA
CDR3 DNA: TGTGCCAGCAGCGCCCCTCGGGGACGGATCCAAGAGACCCAGTACTTC
CDR3 protein: CASSAPRGRIQETQYF

V gene: TRBV20-1
D gene: NA
J gene: TRBJ1-1
clone size: NA
CDR3 DNA: TGCAGTGCTAGAGTCCCGACAGGCCAAAACACTGAAGCTTTCTTT
CDR3 protein: CSARVPTGQNTEAFF

V gene: TRBV3-1
D gene: NA
J gene: TRBJ2-5
clone size: NA
CDR3 DNA: TGTGCCAGCAGCCAAGATCCGGGACCGGTGGAGACCCAGTACTTC
CDR3 protein: CASSQDPGPVETQYF

V gene: TRBV12-3/TRBV12-4
D gene: TRBD1
J gene: TRBJ2-1
clone size: NA
CDR3 DNA: TGTGCCAGCAGTTTAGGGACAGGGGGCGTCAATGAGCAGTTCTTC
CDR3 protein: CASSLGTGGVNEQFF

V gene: TRBV5-6
D gene: NA
J gene: TRBJ2-2
clone size: NA
CDR3 DNA: TGTGCCAGCAGCTTCGTCGGCAGGATGCCCACCGGGGAGCTGTTTTTT
CDR3 protein: CASSFVGRMPTGELFF

V gene: TRBV3-1
D gene: NA
J gene: TRBJ2-1
clone size: once
CDR3 DNA: TGTGCCAGCAGCCAAGATAGCGGAGCCTACAATGAGCAGTTCTTC
CDR3 protein: CASSQDSGAYNEQFF

V gene: TRBV9
D gene: TRBD1
J gene: TRBJ1-2
clone size: NA
CDR3 DNA: TGTGCCAGCAGCTCGACAGGGCTGGGTATCTATGGCTACACCTTC
CDR3 protein: CASSSTGLGIYGYTF

V gene: TRBV29-1
D gene: NA
J gene: TRBJ2-7
clone size: NA
CDR3 DNA: TGCAGCGCGACATCGAGCTCCTACGAGCAGTACTTC
CDR3 protein: CSATSSSYEQYF

V gene: TRBV29-1
D gene: NA
J gene: TRBJ2-5
clone size: NA
CDR3 DNA: TGCAGCGTTGGGGGGACTCTCCAAGAGACCCAGTACTTC
CDR3 protein: CSVGGTLQETQYF

V gene: TRBV20-1
D gene: NA
J gene: TRBJ1-2
clone size: NA
CDR3 DNA: TGCAGTGCTCCACCTAACAGGGCCGCGGAGGGTGGCTACACCTTC
CDR3 protein: CSAPPNRAAEGGYTF

V gene: TRBV20-1
D gene: TRBD1
J gene: TRBJ1-3
clone size: NA
CDR3 DNA: TGCAGTGCCGACAGGGGTTTGGGAGAAGGAAACACCATATATTTT
CDR3 protein: CSADRGLGEGNTIYF

V gene: TRBV7-9
D gene: TRBD2
J gene: TRBJ2-1
clone size: NA
CDR3 DNA: TGTGCCAGCAGCTTACGACTAGCGGTTTACAATGAGCAGTTCTTC
CDR3 protein: CASSLRLAVYNEQFF

V gene: TRBV3-1
D gene: NA
J gene: TRBJ1-1
clone size: NA
CDR3 DNA: TGTGCCAGCAGCCCGGAGGGGGGACGGGGCTCGAATGAAGCTTTCTTT
CDR3 protein: CASSPEGGRGSNEAFF

V gene: TRBV4-2
D gene: TRBD1
J gene: TRBJ2-5
clone size: NA
CDR3 DNA: TGTGCCAGCAGCCAGAACGCCGGGACAGGGGAAGAGACCCAGTACTTC
CDR3 protein: CASSQNAGTGEETQYF

V gene: TRBV12-5
D gene: TRBD2
J gene: TRBJ2-1
clone size: NA
CDR3 DNA: TGTGCTAGTGGTTTGGGGACTAGCGGATACAATGAGCAGTTCTTC
CDR3 protein: CASGLGTSGYNEQFF

V gene: TRBV11-2
D gene: NA
J gene: TRBJ1-3
clone size: NA
CDR3 DNA: TGTGCCAGCAGCTTATGGGAGCTCTCTGGAAACACCATATATTTT
CDR3 protein: CASSLWELSGNTIYF

V gene: TRBV19
D gene: TRBD1
J gene: TRBJ1-6
clone size: NA
CDR3 DNA: TGTGCCAGCCGACAGGGCCCATGGGAATCACCCCTCCACTTT
CDR3 protein: CASRQGPWESPLHF

V gene: TRBV5-1
D gene: NA
J gene: TRBJ1-5
clone size: NA
CDR3 DNA: TGCGCCAGCAGCTTGGGGGCAGGGGAAGGTCAGCCCCAGCATTTT
CDR3 protein: CASSLGAGEGQPQHF

V gene: TRBV10-1
D gene: NA
J gene: TRBJ2-1
clone size: once
CDR3 DNA: TGCGCCAGCAGTGAGTCCTCCGGGGGATCCTACAATGAGCAGTTCTTC
CDR3 protein: CASSESSGGSYNEQFF

V gene: TRBV5-6
D gene: TRBD1
J gene: TRBJ1-2
clone size: NA
CDR3 DNA: TGTGCCAGCAGCTTAAGACAGGGGGCAAGCTATGGCTACACCTTC
CDR3 protein: CASSLRQGASYGYTF

V gene: TRBV30
D gene: TRBD1
J gene: TRBJ1-6
clone size: NA
CDR3 DNA: TGTGCCTGGAGTGCCCGGACAGGACGTAATTCACCCCTCCACTTT
CDR3 protein: CAWSARTGRNSPLHF

V gene: TRBV6-5
D gene: TRBD1
J gene: TRBJ2-2
clone size: NA
CDR3 DNA: TGTGCCAGCAGGACAGGGTATTATACCGGGGAGCTGTTTTTT
CDR3 protein: CASRTGYYTGELFF

V gene: TRBV11-3
D gene: NA
J gene: TRBJ2-1
clone size: NA
CDR3 DNA: TGTGCCAGCAGCTTAGGGGTAGGGAATGAGCAGTTCTTC
CDR3 protein: CASSLGVGNEQFF

V gene: TRBV20-1
D gene: NA
J gene: TRBJ2-7
clone size: NA
CDR3 DNA: TGCAGTGCTAGAAATGCGGGGTCCCCCTACGAGCAGTACTTC
CDR3 protein: CSARNAGSPYEQYF

V gene: TRBV7-2
D gene: NA
J gene: TRBJ1-1
clone size: NA
CDR3 DNA: TGTGCCAGCAGCTCCCACACTGAAGCTTTCTTT
CDR3 protein: CASSSHTEAFF

V gene: TRBV24-1
D gene: TRBD2
J gene: TRBJ2-3
clone size: NA
CDR3 DNA: TGTGCCACCAGGTTCCCCGGGACTAGCGGGGACACAGATACGCAGTATTTT
CDR3 protein: CATRFPGTSGDTDTQYF

V gene: TRBV20-1
D gene: NA
J gene: TRBJ2-7
clone size: NA
CDR3 DNA: TGCAGTGCTAGCCCTACGACAGGATTTACCTACGAGCAGTACTTC
CDR3 protein: CSASPTTGFTYEQYF

V gene: TRBV5-4
D gene: NA
J gene: TRBJ2-5
clone size: once
CDR3 DNA: TGTGCCAGCAGCTCGGACAGCCACCAAGAGACCCAGTACTTC
CDR3 protein: CASSSDSHQETQYF

V gene: TRBV6-2/TRBV6-3
D gene: NA
J gene: TRBJ1-1
clone size: NA
CDR3 DNA: TGTGCCAGCACGAAGGGCAGAATGAACACTGAAGCTTTCTTT
CDR3 protein: CASTKGRMNTEAFF

V gene: TRBV20-1
D gene: TRBD2
J gene: TRBJ2-5
clone size: NA
CDR3 DNA: TGCAGTGCTAGAGATGAGGGAGCGGGGGCCCAAGAGACCCAGTACTTC
CDR3 protein: CSARDEGAGAQETQYF

V gene: TRBV7-9
D gene: TRBD1
J gene: TRBJ1-1
clone size: NA
CDR3 DNA: TGTGCCAGCAGCTCGGACAGGGTATCCACTGAAGCTTTCTTT
CDR3 protein: CASSSDRVSTEAFF

V gene: TRBV24-1
D gene: TRBD2
J gene: TRBJ2-3
clone size: NA
CDR3 DNA: TGTGCCACCAGTGACCCGAAGGCTAGCGGGGGGTTCACAGATACGCAGTATTTT
CDR3 protein: CATSDPKASGGFTDTQYF

V gene: TRBV5-8
D gene: NA
J gene: TRBJ1-1
clone size: once
CDR3 DNA: TGTGCCAGCAGCAGCTACCGGGGGAACACTGAAGCTTTCTTT
CDR3 protein: CASSSYRGNTEAFF

V gene: TRBV9
D gene: TRBD1
J gene: TRBJ1-1
clone size: NA
CDR3 DNA: TGTGCCAGCAGCCCCCCAGGGGGCACTGAAGCTTTCTTT
CDR3 protein: CASSPPGGTEAFF

V gene: TRBV20-1
D gene: TRBD1
J gene: TRBJ2-3
clone size: NA
CDR3 DNA: TGCAGTGCTAGCCCCCCGGGGGACAGGGGATTCCCAGATACGCAGTATTTT
CDR3 protein: CSASPPGDRGFPDTQYF

V gene: TRBV9
D gene: NA
J gene: TRBJ1-1
clone size: NA
CDR3 DNA: TGTGCCAGCAGCGTAGGGAATAGCGATATGAACACTGAAGCTTTCTTT
CDR3 protein: CASSVGNSDMNTEAFF

V gene: TRBV5-1
D gene: NA
J gene: TRBJ2-6
clone size: NA
CDR3 DNA: TGCGCCAGCAGCTTGGCGATTTCTGGGGCCAACGTCCTGACTTTC
CDR3 protein: CASSLAISGANVLTF

V gene: TRBV7-8
D gene: NA
J gene: TRBJ1-2
clone size: NA
CDR3 DNA: TGTGCCAGCAGCTTAGCCCAGGGATTAGGCTACACCTTC
CDR3 protein: CASSLAQGLGYTF

V gene: TRBV28
D gene: TRBD1
J gene: TRBJ1-5
clone size: NA
CDR3 DNA: TGTGCCAGCAGTGTCGGGACAGGATACAATCAGCCCCAGCATTTT
CDR3 protein: CASSVGTGYNQPQHF

V gene: TRBV27
D gene: NA
J gene: TRBJ1-6
clone size: NA
CDR3 DNA: TGTGCCAGCAGTCCCCAGACAGGTCTAGGTTCACCCCTCCACTTT
CDR3 protein: CASSPQTGLGSPLHF

V gene: TRBV27
D gene: NA
J gene: TRBJ1-1
clone size: NA
CDR3 DNA: TGTGCCAGCAGTTTATCAGAGGGGAACACTGAAGCTTTCTTT
CDR3 protein: CASSLSEGNTEAFF

V gene: TRBV19
D gene: NA
J gene: TRBJ1-1
clone size: NA
CDR3 DNA: TGTGCCAGTAGTATTAGAGCTCCGGGTGAAGCTTTCTTT
CDR3 protein: CASSIRAPGEAFF

V gene: TRBV5-1
D gene: NA
J gene: TRBJ1-4
clone size: once
CDR3 DNA: TGCGCCAGCAGGGCAGCAACTAATGAAAAACTGTTTTTT
CDR3 protein: CASRAATNEKLFF

V gene: TRBV15
D gene: NA
J gene: TRBJ1-1
clone size: once
CDR3 DNA: TGTGCCACCAGCAGAGATTATGGACCGAACACTGAAGCTTTCTTT
CDR3 protein: CATSRDYGPNTEAFF